This note documents a single T cell receptor beta chain sequence. Which antigen it targets is not known. Base qualities are not recorded, but no much larger clone differs from it by a single base. Inclusive of the bounding cysteine and phenylalanine, the CDR3 is 15 residues long. Only the CDR3 part of the read is kept: 45 bases, read in frame from the first base. From the germline V gene (reference sequence), CDR1 is LGHDT and CDR2 is YNNKEL. At the junction V is shortened by 4 bases and J by 2 bases, with 12 bases in between. This sample stems from a study of blood T cell repertoires in COVID-19 (dated by TCRdb to 2020 to 2022). Notes on the research overall: Collaborator samples came from the United States, Italy and Spain and covered acute and convalescent phases of COVID-19. Where HLA class I and class II types were available, the types were taken from metadata supplied by the sample provider, not from assay-based typing. The samples were drawn from the first 160 participants of the ongoing ImmuneRACE study and from 1,254 subjects provided by 6 global collaborators. Nearly every sample came with metadata listing a de-identified subject ID, COVID-19 status, age in years and sex. The prospective study material was composed of cDNA or gDNA derived from T cells, B-cell-depleted T cells, or PBMCs. The dataset comprised deeply sampled blood TCRbeta repertoires from subjects exposed to, actively infected with, or recovered from COVID-19. The repertoires were made available in a free public database intended to serve as a resource for research on the immune response to SARS-CoV-2. Summary of the overall study and its limitations: How much clinical and demographic metadata was included differed by source and by participant, and the metadata was provided uncurated.

The immunoSEQ Assay, a bias-controlled multiplex PCR, was used to amplify TCRbeta CDR3 regions from genomic DNA. As for the original processing: Nucleated cell counts per sample were estimated from amplification of reference gene primers within the assay. To quantify the absolute abundance of each unique TCRbeta CDR3 rearrangement, sequence reads were collapsed and filtered. For each sample, productive Simpson clonality was calculated as the square root of Simpson's diversity index over productive rearrangements. TCRdb's version of the immuneACCESS table is confined to in-frame rearrangements and falls short of the full clone set. An unresolved V gene accounts for under half of the shortfall where checked; the remainder is of unknown origin. V, J and clone size are those of that table, while D and trimming were read from the DNA. A total of a few hundred thousand clones appear in this sample, roughly 80% of them only once. The ten largest clones capture less than 3.5% of the sample.

Whole blood was collected in K2EDTA tubes by collaborating institutions according to the institutions' own protocols. For TCRbeta analysis, collaborators shipped samples as frozen whole blood, isolated PBMCs, or DNA extracted from either of those sample types. This chain joins TRBV3-1 (or the pseudogene TRBV3-2) to TRBJ2-1, with TRBD1 as a weak D call on 5 bases. The sequencing sample was made of peripheral blood. This TCR derives from a young woman with acute or convalescent COVID-19. The CDR3 reads CASSLTGQPYNEQFF. The base sequence is TGTGCCAGCAGCCTTACAGGACAACCCTACAATGAGCAGTTCTTC.